These 7 T cell receptor beta chains share one sample of origin, sequenced in a study of T cell clones after liver transplantation. TCRdb's table, derived via immunoSEQ multiplex PCR, lists solely in-frame clones and lacks some. The profile covers around 18,000 clones, with roughly nine tenths appearing a single time and approximately 12% taken by the ten largest. The material was CD8+ T cells from blood, obtained 45 to 47 months after liver transplant. Receptors were obtained from a human patient who received a liver transplant. Part of the T cells may come from the graft donor.

This clone appeared a few times. The V and J genes are TRBV29-1 and TRBJ2-7; 8 bases agree with TRBD1. V lost 2 bases and J lost 7; bases outside the gene matches: 7. This CDR3 contains 13 residues. CDR1 SQVTM and CDR2 ANQGSEA come from the germline V gene. This chain's CDR3 is CSVEPTTGGEQYF. The CDR3 DNA reads TGCAGCGTTGAACCCACTACAGGGGGGGAGCAGTACTTC.

The rearrangement joins TRBV7-2 to TRBJ2-7; TRBD2 agrees at 7 bases. The CDR3 is made up of 15 amino acids. J lost 2 bases, V lost 3 bases, and 7 bases had no gene match. Germline V gene lookup returns CDR1 SGHTA and CDR2 FQGNSA. DNA of the CDR3: TGTGCCAGCAGCTTTCCTAGCGGAGGCGCCTACGAGCAGTACTTC. Its protein is CASSFPSGGAYEQYF.

J is TRBJ2-3 and V is TRBV9; possibly TRBD2 for D (5 bases). The length of the CDR3 is 14 residues. Trimming shortened V by 6 bases and J by 1 base, and 12 bases separated the two germline ends. Germline V gene data show CDR1 as SGDLS and CDR2 as YYNGEE. In DNA form, the CDR3 reads TGTGCCAGCAACCCATGGGGAGGCACAGATACGCAGTATTTT. Translating it yields CASNPWGGTDTQYF.

J is TRBJ2-7 and V is TRBV6-5; 7 nucleotides align to TRBD1. V lost 6 bases and J lost 0; bases outside the gene matches: 8. Germline CDR1 and CDR2: MNHEY and SVGAGI. This CDR3 is 15 amino acids long. CDR3 nucleotide sequence: TGTGCCAGCAGCCTCGGGACAGAAAGCTCCTACGAGCAGTACTTC. This codes for CASSLGTESSYEQYF.

Only one count was recorded for this clone. CDR3 sequence: CASTTSGREDVTGELFF. The CDR3 DNA sequence: TGTGCCAGCACGACTAGCGGGAGGGAGGACGTCACCGGGGAGCTGTTTTTT. The chain uses TRBV7-9 and TRBJ2-2, with 14 bases matching TRBD2. The CDR3 totals 17 residues. Per the germline V gene, CDR1 is SEHNR and CDR2 is FQNEAQ (reference sequence). V trimming: 7 bases; J trimming: 4 bases; junction bases outside the gene matches: 8.

This chain links TRBV7-9 with TRBJ2-5, with D perhaps being TRBD1 or TRBD2 (6 bases each). TRBJ2-7 explains the end of the DNA better; the J call may be wrong. The CDR3 has 13 residues. CDR1 is SEHNR and CDR2 is FQNEAQ in the germline V gene (reference sequence). CDR3 DNA sequence: TGTGCCAGCAGCCCGGTGGGGGGCGACGAGCAGTACTTC. Its protein product is CASSPVGGDEQYF.

This chain connects TRBV27 to TRBJ2-7, with unresolved D. The CDR3 contains 13 residues. Germline CDR1 and CDR2: MNHEY and SMNVEV (reference sequence). Trimming cost V 4 bases and J 3 bases, with 10 bases left between them. The chain's CDR3 is CASSYYTGYEQYF. CDR3 bases: TGTGCCAGCAGTTACTATACCGGCTACGAGCAGTACTTC.